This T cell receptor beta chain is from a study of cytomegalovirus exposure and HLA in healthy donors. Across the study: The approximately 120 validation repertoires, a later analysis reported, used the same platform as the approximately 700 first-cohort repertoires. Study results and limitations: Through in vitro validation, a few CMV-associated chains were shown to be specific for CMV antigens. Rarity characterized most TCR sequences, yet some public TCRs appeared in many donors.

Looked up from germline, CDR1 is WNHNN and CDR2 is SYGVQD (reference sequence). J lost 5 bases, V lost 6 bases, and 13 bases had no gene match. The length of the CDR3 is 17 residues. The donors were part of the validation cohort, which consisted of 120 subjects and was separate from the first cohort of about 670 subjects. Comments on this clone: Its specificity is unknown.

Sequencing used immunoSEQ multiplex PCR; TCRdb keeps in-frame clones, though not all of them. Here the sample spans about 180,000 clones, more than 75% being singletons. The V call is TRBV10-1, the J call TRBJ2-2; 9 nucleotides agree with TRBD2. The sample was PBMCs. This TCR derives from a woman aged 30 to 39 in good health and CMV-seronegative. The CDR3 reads CASSPPGLAGATGELFF. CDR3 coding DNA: TGCGCCAGCAGCCCCCCGGGACTAGCTGGAGCGACCGGGGAGCTGTTTTTT.